This note documents a single T cell receptor beta chain sequence. Repertoires were generated with immunoSEQ multiplex PCR, while TCRdb's copy carries only in-frame clones and drops some. The sample contains hundreds of thousands of clones, around 90% of which appear only once. The sample originates from a study of blood T cell repertoires in COVID-19. Background on the study: The United States, Italy and Spain provided the acute and convalescent COVID-19 samples. PBMCs, B-cell-depleted T cells, or T cells were the source of the cDNA or gDNA that made up the material.

The sequenced sample consisted of peripheral blood. The receptor comes from a man aged 18 to 29 with active or convalescent COVID-19.

In nucleotides, the CDR3 is TGCGCCAGCAGTGGGGGGACAGGGGGTATCGAGCAGTACTTC. It codes for CASSGGTGGIEQYF. The chain recombines TRBV5-1 with TRBJ2-7, with 11 nucleotides matching TRBD1. Per the germline V gene, CDR1 is SGHRS and CDR2 is YFSETQ. The V gene end was trimmed by 5 bases and the J gene end by 6 bases; junction bases not matched to a gene: 7. The CDR3 contains 14 residues.